This TCR beta chain is drawn from a study of blood T cells in healthy people across ages. Study findings and constraints: Per-million-T-cell TCR beta diversity fell roughly linearly with age.

Worth noting for this clonotype: Its specificity is unknown.

CDR3 size: 16 residues. Germline loops: CDR1 LGHDT, CDR2 YNNKEL (reference sequence). V was pared by 2 bases and J by 2 bases, with 16 bases between. Drawn from each donor were ten milliliters of peripheral blood. Every sample gave at least 5 micrograms of total RNA when it was extracted. Sample-barcoded 5' priming and a J-beta primer mix drove a second PCR of about 7 to 11 cycles. Each cDNA molecule carried a tag from a template-switch adaptor that contained 12 random nucleotides. TCRdb called the 5' RACE reads again in MiXCR, with one record for every CDR3 protein. The sample yields 660,000 or so distinct CDR3 sequences, roughly three fifths seen once.

This sequence was found in a man in his fifties or sixties in good health. The chain combines TRBV3-1 with TRBJ2-7; tentatively, D is TRBD1 or TRBD2 (6 bases each). Sequences were obtained from blood. The CDR3 spells CASSQIRGGPPYEQYF. The CDR3 DNA reads as TGTGCCAGCAGCCAAATCAGAGGGGGGCCGCCCTACGAGCAGTACTTC.